Listed below are T cell receptor beta chains from one sample, sequenced in a study of radiotherapy plus CTLA-4 blockade in lung cancer. Sequenced by immunoSEQ multiplex PCR; TCRdb stores in-frame clones only, minus some. The data contain about 110,000 clones, 70% to 90% of them singletons. The sequencing used peripheral blood, collected from a patient treated with radiotherapy plus ipilimumab. The receptors derive from a human donor with non-small cell lung cancer that progressed on radiotherapy plus ipilimumab. Some clones in this sample may be carry-over from other donors' samples. The CDR3 runs from the conserved cysteine through the conserved F or W. Fields, in order: D gene, J gene, V gene, clone size, CDR3 DNA, CDR3 protein. The D gene is left open where the match is weak. Only part of the rows carry a size: once, few, many, or a class if the clone is expanded.

d_gene: TRBD2; j_gene: TRBJ2-1; v_gene: TRBV7-2; abundance: NA; CDR3nt: TGTGCCAGCAGCATCGGGGGGATCAACAATGAGCAGTTCTTC; CDR3aa: CASSIGGINNEQFF
d_gene: TRBD1; j_gene: TRBJ2-7; v_gene: TRBV18; abundance: NA; CDR3nt: TGTGCCAGCTCACCGTCCGGGACAGGGGGCTACGGCGAGCAGTACTTC; CDR3aa: CASSPSGTGGYGEQYF
d_gene: NA; j_gene: TRBJ1-2; v_gene: TRBV5-1; abundance: once; CDR3nt: TGCGCCAGCAGCGAAACCACCGGGAGCGATGGCTACACCTTC; CDR3aa: CASSETTGSDGYTF
d_gene: NA; j_gene: TRBJ1-2; v_gene: TRBV11-2; abundance: NA; CDR3nt: TGTGCCAGCAGCTCGCCGGGACAATTCTCTGGCTACACCTTC; CDR3aa: CASSSPGQFSGYTF
d_gene: TRBD2; j_gene: TRBJ2-3; v_gene: TRBV11-3; abundance: NA; CDR3nt: TGTGCCAGCAGCCCGGGACTAGCGGAAAGCACAGATACGCAGTATTTT; CDR3aa: CASSPGLAESTDTQYF
d_gene: NA; j_gene: TRBJ2-1; v_gene: TRBV7-3; abundance: NA; CDR3nt: TGTGCCAGCAGCTTGCAGCCCAAGGACACTGAGCAGTTCTTC; CDR3aa: CASSLQPKDTEQFF
d_gene: NA; j_gene: TRBJ1-6; v_gene: TRBV27; abundance: NA; CDR3nt: TGTGCCAGCAGTTTATCACAGGGATCGATCTATAATTCACCCCTCCACTTT; CDR3aa: CASSLSQGSIYNSPLHF
d_gene: NA; j_gene: TRBJ2-1; v_gene: TRBV6-4; abundance: few; CDR3nt: TGTGCCAGCAGTGACTCTAGCTACAATGAGCAGTTCTTC; CDR3aa: CASSDSSYNEQFF
d_gene: NA; j_gene: TRBJ2-3; v_gene: TRBV5-1; abundance: NA; CDR3nt: TGCGCCAGCTGCTGCTATGTGGGCAGGCCCACAGATACGCAGTATTTT; CDR3aa: CASCCYVGRPTDTQYF
d_gene: NA; j_gene: TRBJ2-2; v_gene: TRBV28; abundance: NA; CDR3nt: TGTGCCAGCATGCTAGGACAGTCCACCGGGGAGCTGTTTTTT; CDR3aa: CASMLGQSTGELFF
d_gene: NA; j_gene: TRBJ1-1; v_gene: TRBV18; abundance: NA; CDR3nt: TGTGCCAGCTCACCGAACGAGAACACTGAAGCTTTCTTT; CDR3aa: CASSPNENTEAFF
d_gene: TRBD1; j_gene: TRBJ2-7; v_gene: TRBV7-2; abundance: NA; CDR3nt: TGTGCCAGCAGCGCCGATGGTCACAGGGGGACCTACGAGCAGTACTTC; CDR3aa: CASSADGHRGTYEQYF
d_gene: TRBD1; j_gene: TRBJ2-6; v_gene: TRBV5-1; abundance: NA; CDR3nt: TGCGCCAGCAGCTTGGCGGGGACAGGCTCTGGGGCCAACGTCCTGACTTTC; CDR3aa: CASSLAGTGSGANVLTF
d_gene: NA; j_gene: TRBJ2-7; v_gene: TRBV11-2; abundance: NA; CDR3nt: TGTGCCAGCAGCCCCCTGGGGGTACTCTCCTACGAGCAGTACTTC; CDR3aa: CASSPLGVLSYEQYF
d_gene: NA; j_gene: TRBJ1-2; v_gene: TRBV9; abundance: NA; CDR3nt: TGTGCCAGCAGCCCTTCCGGGACGGACCTCTATGGCTACACCTTC; CDR3aa: CASSPSGTDLYGYTF
d_gene: TRBD1; j_gene: TRBJ2-7; v_gene: TRBV6-1; abundance: NA; CDR3nt: TGTGCCAGCACCCCGACAGGGGCCAACTACGAGCAGTACTTC; CDR3aa: CASTPTGANYEQYF
d_gene: NA; j_gene: TRBJ1-4; v_gene: TRBV2; abundance: NA; CDR3nt: TGTGCCAGCAGTGATGCTGACGCAGCAACTAATGAAAAACTGTTTTTT; CDR3aa: CASSDADAATNEKLFF
d_gene: NA; j_gene: TRBJ1-1; v_gene: TRBV5-1; abundance: NA; CDR3nt: TGCGCCAGCAGCTTGGGGGCCCTAGGGAACACTGAAGCTTTCTTT; CDR3aa: CASSLGALGNTEAFF
d_gene: TRBD2; j_gene: TRBJ2-3; v_gene: TRBV7-2; abundance: NA; CDR3nt: TGTGCCAGCAGCCAACTAGCGGGGGTCACAGATACGCAGTATTTT; CDR3aa: CASSQLAGVTDTQYF
d_gene: TRBD1; j_gene: TRBJ1-4; v_gene: TRBV28; abundance: NA; CDR3nt: TGTGCCAGCAGTTTGTTGACAGGGGTCGGCGAAAAACTGTTTTTT; CDR3aa: CASSLLTGVGEKLFF
d_gene: TRBD1; j_gene: TRBJ2-7; v_gene: TRBV4-3; abundance: NA; CDR3nt: TGCGCCAGCAGCCAAGAAACAGGGGGTACCTACGGGCAGTACTTC; CDR3aa: CASSQETGGTYGQYF
d_gene: TRBD1; j_gene: TRBJ1-4; v_gene: TRBV5-1; abundance: NA; CDR3nt: TGCGCCAGCAGCTGGGGACAGGGGAGTGATGAAAAACTGTTTTTT; CDR3aa: CASSWGQGSDEKLFF
d_gene: TRBD2; j_gene: TRBJ2-3; v_gene: TRBV5-1; abundance: NA; CDR3nt: TGCGCCAGCAGCCTGCGGGGGGACTCGACAGATACGCAGTATTTT; CDR3aa: CASSLRGDSTDTQYF
d_gene: NA; j_gene: TRBJ2-7; v_gene: TRBV4-3; abundance: NA; CDR3nt: TGCGCCAGCAGCGCCGGGACACACTCCTACGAGCAGTACTTC; CDR3aa: CASSAGTHSYEQYF
d_gene: NA; j_gene: TRBJ2-1; v_gene: TRBV28; abundance: NA; CDR3nt: TGTGCCACACAAGGGACTCAACAAAGTAGAGAGCAGTTCTTC; CDR3aa: CATQGTQQSREQFF
d_gene: TRBD2; j_gene: TRBJ2-2; v_gene: TRBV28; abundance: NA; CDR3nt: TGTGCCGCTGCCGGGACTATCACTACCGGGGAGCTGTTTTTT; CDR3aa: CAAAGTITTGELFF
d_gene: TRBD2; j_gene: TRBJ2-5; v_gene: TRBV4-2; abundance: NA; CDR3nt: TGTGCCAGCAGTCGGTTCTCAAGCGGGGGGGTGGAAGAGACCCAGTACTTC; CDR3aa: CASSRFSSGGVEETQYF
d_gene: TRBD1; j_gene: TRBJ1-5; v_gene: TRBV4-1; abundance: NA; CDR3nt: TGCGCCAGCAGCCTATCCAATCTCGGACAGGGGAGCCAGCCCCAGCATTTT; CDR3aa: CASSLSNLGQGSQPQHF
d_gene: NA; j_gene: TRBJ1-1; v_gene: TRBV7-9; abundance: NA; CDR3nt: TGTGCCAGCAGCTTGACAGCCCCTACTGAAGCTTTCTTT; CDR3aa: CASSLTAPTEAFF
d_gene: TRBD2; j_gene: TRBJ2-2; v_gene: TRBV27; abundance: NA; CDR3nt: TGTGCCAGCAGTGGATCTAGCGGGGGGGGCGGCGGGGAGCTGTTTTTT; CDR3aa: CASSGSSGGGGGELFF
d_gene: TRBD1; j_gene: TRBJ2-7; v_gene: TRBV19; abundance: medium-sized; CDR3nt: TGTGCCAGTATTAGGTCGGACAGGGGAGCCTACGAGCAGTACTTC; CDR3aa: CASIRSDRGAYEQYF
d_gene: NA; j_gene: TRBJ1-2; v_gene: TRBV5-1; abundance: NA; CDR3nt: TGCGCCAGCAGCTTGAACGTGGTTAGTCGGGGCTACACCTTC; CDR3aa: CASSLNVVSRGYTF
d_gene: NA; j_gene: TRBJ1-5; v_gene: TRBV7-2; abundance: NA; CDR3nt: TGTGCCAGCAGCCCCATCTCAGGGTATCAGCCCCAGCATTTT; CDR3aa: CASSPISGYQPQHF
d_gene: TRBD1; j_gene: TRBJ1-4; v_gene: TRBV2; abundance: once; CDR3nt: TGTGCCGGCCGGGACAGAGGTGAAAAACTGTTTTTT; CDR3aa: CAGRDRGEKLFF
d_gene: NA; j_gene: TRBJ2-3; v_gene: TRBV18; abundance: NA; CDR3nt: TGTGCCAGCTCACCACCAGAGGCTATGGCAGATACGCAGTATTTT; CDR3aa: CASSPPEAMADTQYF